This T cell receptor beta chain derives from a study of control samples from healthy donors and cancer patients (dated by TCRdb to 2020 to 2022). V and J lose 4 bases and 10 bases, and a span of 15 bases separates them. From the cysteine through the phenylalanine, the CDR3 covers 13 amino acids. Only CDR3 DNA is held: 39 bases, read in frame from base 1. The germline V gene (reference sequence) sets CDR1 to SGHKS and CDR2 to YYEKEE. For this clone: What this receptor recognizes is not known. Base quality data are lacking; no much larger clone is found one base away.

Library construction relied on the immunoSEQ multiplex PCR assay. This is the immuneACCESS table as TCRdb keeps it, with only in-frame sequences that have V and J called. A part of the clones is gone; compared with another copy, unresolved V genes explain less than half, and the rest is unexplained. In all, the sample holds about 270,000 clones, and around 80% of those were seen once. The top ten constitute about 14% of the sample. The sample taken for sequencing was PBMCs. The chain joins TRBV5-5 to TRBJ2-1; the D gene is possibly TRBD2, with 6 bases matching. The receptor comes from a woman aged 60-75 years with lung cancer. The CDR3 protein is CASSQFTSREQFF. The DNA sequence is given as TGTGCCAGCAGCCAATTTACTAGCCGGGAGCAGTTCTTC.